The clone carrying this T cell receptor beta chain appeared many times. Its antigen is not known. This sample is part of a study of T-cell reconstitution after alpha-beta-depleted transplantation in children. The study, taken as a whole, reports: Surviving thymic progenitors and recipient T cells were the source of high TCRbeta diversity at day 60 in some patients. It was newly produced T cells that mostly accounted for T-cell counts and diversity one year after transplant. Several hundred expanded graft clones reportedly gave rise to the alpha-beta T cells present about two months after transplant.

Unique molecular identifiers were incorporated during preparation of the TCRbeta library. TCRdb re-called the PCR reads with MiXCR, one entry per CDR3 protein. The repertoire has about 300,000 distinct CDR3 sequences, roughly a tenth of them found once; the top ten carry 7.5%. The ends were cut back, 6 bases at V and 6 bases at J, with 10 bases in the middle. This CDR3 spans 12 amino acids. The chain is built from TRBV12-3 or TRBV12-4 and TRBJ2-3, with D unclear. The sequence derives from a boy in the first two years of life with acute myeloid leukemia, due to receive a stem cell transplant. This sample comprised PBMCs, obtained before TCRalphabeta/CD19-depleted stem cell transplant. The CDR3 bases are TGTGCCAGCAGCCCCCACGGGGATACGCAGTATTTT. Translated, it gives CASSPHGDTQYF.